The rows below give T cell receptor beta chains drawn from one sample of a study of T cell repertoires in cytomegalovirus infection. Their antigen targets remain unknown. MiXCR was run by TCRdb on the reads, yielding one entry per CDR3 protein. The sample carries around 230,000 distinct CDR3 sequences, 38% recorded once. The sequencing here drew on CD8+ T cells from cultured PBMCs, taken from culture after CMV antigen stimulation. The receptors come from a human donor in good health (CMV status not recorded). Some clones in this sample may be carry-over from other donors' samples. Both conserved end residues are part of each CDR3. Each record gives: V gene, D gene, clone size, J gene, CDR3 protein, CDR3 DNA. A D gene is named only where the DNA matches it firmly. Size tells how often a clone was seen (once, few, many) or the class of an expanded clone, and some rows leave it out.

V: TRBV6-5; D: NA; size: few; J: TRBJ1-4; CDR3: CASSYSEGANEKLFF; DNA: TGTGCCAGCAGTTACTCAGAGGGAGCTAATGAAAAACTGTTTTTT
V: TRBV7-6; D: TRBD2; size: NA; J: TRBJ2-1; CDR3: CASSPLLAGGTYNEQFF; DNA: TGTGCCAGCAGCCCCCTTTTGGCGGGAGGCACCTACAATGAGCAGTTCTTC
V: TRBV7-8; D: TRBD1; size: NA; J: TRBJ2-7; CDR3: CASSSRNPGQDYEKYF; DNA: TGTGCCAGCAGCTCTCGGAACCCGGGACAGGACTACGAGAAGTACTTC
V: TRBV7-3; D: TRBD2; size: few; J: TRBJ2-3; CDR3: CASSLSAAGGPIDTQYF; DNA: TGTGCCAGCAGCTTAAGTGCGGCGGGAGGGCCGATAGATACGCAGTATTTT
V: TRBV7-6; D: NA; size: NA; J: TRBJ2-7; CDR3: CASSLPPRDEQYF; DNA: TGTGCCAGCAGCTTACCCCCGAGGGACGAGCAGTACTTC
V: TRBV4-1; D: NA; size: NA; J: TRBJ1-5; CDR3: CASSQTYTVNSNQPQHF; DNA: TGCGCCAGCAGCCAGACGTACACAGTTAATAGCAATCAGCCCCAGCATTTT
V: TRBV6-2/TRBV6-3; D: NA; size: NA; J: TRBJ2-6; CDR3: CASSPHISGANVLTF; DNA: TGTGCCAGCAGTCCGCATATCTCTGGGGCCAACGTCCTGACTTTC
V: TRBV7-4; D: NA; size: NA; J: TRBJ2-7; CDR3: CASSLVLGSEQYF; DNA: TGTGCCAGCAGCTTAGTTCTAGGGAGCGAGCAGTACTTC
V: TRBV4-2; D: TRBD2; size: NA; J: TRBJ2-7; CDR3: CASSQEPGGPHYEQYF; DNA: TGTGCCAGCAGCCAAGAACCGGGGGGGCCTCACTACGAGCAGTACTTC
V: TRBV7-3; D: TRBD2; size: NA; J: TRBJ2-3; CDR3: CASSFVAGTSASGDTQYF; DNA: TGTGCCAGCAGCTTTGTGGCCGGGACTAGCGCCTCGGGAGATACGCAGTATTTT
V: TRBV7-8; D: NA; size: NA; J: TRBJ2-7; CDR3: CASSSSPSPHEQYF; DNA: TGTGCCAGCAGCTCCTCCCCTAGCCCCCACGAGCAGTACTTC
V: TRBV19; D: TRBD1; size: NA; J: TRBJ2-1; CDR3: CASSASRGWINEQFF; DNA: TGTGCCAGTAGTGCGTCCAGGGGGTGGATCAATGAGCAGTTCTTC
V: TRBV5-7; D: TRBD1; size: few; J: TRBJ2-6; CDR3: CASSHPWDSHSGANVLTF; DNA: TGTGCCAGCAGCCACCCCTGGGACAGCCACTCTGGGGCCAACGTCCTGACTTTC
V: TRBV7-2; D: NA; size: few; J: TRBJ1-4; CDR3: CASSPLGGLGEKLFF; DNA: TGTGCCAGCAGCCCCTTGGGAGGGCTGGGGGAAAAACTGTTTTTT
V: TRBV10-1; D: NA; size: NA; J: TRBJ2-2; CDR3: CASSEFRKTGELFF; DNA: TGCGCCAGCAGTGAGTTTCGGAAAACCGGGGAGCTGTTTTTT
V: TRBV12-3/TRBV12-4; D: NA; size: NA; J: TRBJ1-3; CDR3: CASSVTGSDTIYF; DNA: TGTGCCAGCAGTGTCACAGGGTCGGACACCATATATTTT
V: TRBV7-9; D: NA; size: NA; J: TRBJ1-4; CDR3: CASSTDMISVNEKLFF; DNA: TGTGCTAGCAGCACGGACATGATCAGTGTTAATGAAAAACTGTTTTTT
V: TRBV6-5; D: NA; size: NA; J: TRBJ1-1; CDR3: CASSWEGRAVDTEAFF; DNA: TGTGCCAGCAGTTGGGAAGGTCGAGCCGTCGACACTGAAGCTTTCTTT
V: TRBV29-1; D: TRBD2; size: NA; J: TRBJ2-3; CDR3: CSGTAGPTDTQYF; DNA: TGCAGCGGCACAGCGGGACCCACAGATACGCAGTATTTT
V: TRBV28; D: NA; size: NA; J: TRBJ2-7; CDR3: CASSLLGNYEQYF; DNA: TGTGCCAGCAGTTTGTTGGGGAACTACGAGCAGTACTTC
V: TRBV7-6; D: TRBD1; size: many; J: TRBJ2-1; CDR3: CASGQDPPDEQFF; DNA: TGTGCCAGTGGACAGGACCCACCGGATGAGCAGTTCTTC
V: TRBV11-2; D: TRBD2; size: NA; J: TRBJ2-5; CDR3: CASGAGEETQYF; DNA: TGTGCCAGCGGAGCGGGAGAAGAGACCCAGTACTTC
V: TRBV7-6; D: NA; size: NA; J: TRBJ1-5; CDR3: CASSLGKNQPQHF; DNA: TGTGCCAGCAGCTTGGGCAAAAATCAGCCCCAGCATTTT
V: TRBV12-3/TRBV12-4; D: NA; size: NA; J: TRBJ1-3; CDR3: CASSLASSPLGNTIYF; DNA: TGTGCCAGCAGTTTAGCCAGCAGTCCCCTGGGAAACACCATATATTTT
V: TRBV6-5; D: TRBD2; size: many; J: TRBJ2-1; CDR3: CASSYSTSGSYNEQFF; DNA: TGTGCCAGCAGTTACTCGACTAGCGGGTCCTACAATGAGCAGTTCTTC
V: TRBV12-5; D: NA; size: few; J: TRBJ1-2; CDR3: CARGPGYGYTF; DNA: TGTGCTAGGGGACCCGGCTATGGCTACACCTTC
V: TRBV4-1; D: NA; size: few; J: TRBJ1-6; CDR3: CASSPRDGNNSPLHF; DNA: TGCGCCAGCAGCCCTCGGGACGGAAATAATTCACCCCTCCACTTT
V: TRBV7-2; D: TRBD2; size: NA; J: TRBJ2-7; CDR3: CASSPGAGVYEQYF; DNA: TGTGCCAGCAGCCCTGGGGCGGGGGTGTACGAGCAGTACTTC
V: TRBV12-3/TRBV12-4; D: NA; size: few; J: TRBJ1-1; CDR3: CASSSPNYDTEAFF; DNA: TGTGCCAGCAGTTCCCCCAATTATGACACTGAAGCTTTCTTT
V: TRBV29-1; D: NA; size: once; J: TRBJ2-1; CDR3: CSVLRPGPAPDGEQFF; DNA: TGCAGCGTTTTACGTCCCGGTCCAGCACCAGACGGTGAGCAGTTCTTC
V: TRBV7-9; D: TRBD1; size: NA; J: TRBJ2-7; CDR3: CASSKGAGGNEQYF; DNA: TGTGCCAGCAGCAAGGGGGCAGGGGGCAACGAGCAGTACTTC
V: TRBV27; D: TRBD1; size: NA; J: TRBJ2-7; CDR3: CASSLRTGYYEQYF; DNA: TGTGCCAGCAGTCTGCGGACAGGTTACTACGAGCAGTACTTC